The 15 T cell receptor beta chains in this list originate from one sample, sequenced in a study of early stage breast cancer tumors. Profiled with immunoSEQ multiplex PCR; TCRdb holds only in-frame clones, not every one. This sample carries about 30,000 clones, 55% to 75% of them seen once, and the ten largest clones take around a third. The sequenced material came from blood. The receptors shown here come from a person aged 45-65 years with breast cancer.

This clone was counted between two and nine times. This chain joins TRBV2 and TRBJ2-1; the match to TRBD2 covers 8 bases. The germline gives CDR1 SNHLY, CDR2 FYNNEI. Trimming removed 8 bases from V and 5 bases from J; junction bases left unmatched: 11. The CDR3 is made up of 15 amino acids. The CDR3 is CASQRGTSGDNEQFF. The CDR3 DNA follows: TGTGCCAGCCAGAGAGGGACTAGTGGGGACAATGAGCAGTTCTTC.

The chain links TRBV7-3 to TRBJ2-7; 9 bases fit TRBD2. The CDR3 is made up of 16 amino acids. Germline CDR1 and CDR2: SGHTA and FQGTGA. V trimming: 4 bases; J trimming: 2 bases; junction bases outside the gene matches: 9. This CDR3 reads CASSSTLLAGTYEQYF. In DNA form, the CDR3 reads TGTGCCAGCAGCTCCACTTTGCTAGCGGGAACCTACGAGCAGTACTTC. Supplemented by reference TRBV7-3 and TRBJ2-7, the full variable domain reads GAGVSQTPSNKVTEKGKYVELRCDPISGHTALYWYRQSLGQGPEFLIYFQGTGAADDSGLPNDRFFAVRPEGSVSTLKIQRTERGDSAVYLCASSSTLLAGTYEQYFGPGTRLTVT.

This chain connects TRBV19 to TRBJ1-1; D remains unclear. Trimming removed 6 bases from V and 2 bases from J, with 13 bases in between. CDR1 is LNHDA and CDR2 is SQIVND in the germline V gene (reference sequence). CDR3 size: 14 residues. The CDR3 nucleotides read TGTGCCAGTAGGAAACGGACGGATAACACTGAAGCTTTCTTT. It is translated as CASRKRTDNTEAFF.

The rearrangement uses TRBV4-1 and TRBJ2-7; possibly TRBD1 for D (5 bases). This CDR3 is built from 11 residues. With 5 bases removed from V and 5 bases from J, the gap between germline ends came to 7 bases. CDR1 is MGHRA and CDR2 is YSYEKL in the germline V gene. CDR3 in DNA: TGCGCCAGCAGCAGGGGAAACGAGCAGTACTTC. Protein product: CASSRGNEQYF.

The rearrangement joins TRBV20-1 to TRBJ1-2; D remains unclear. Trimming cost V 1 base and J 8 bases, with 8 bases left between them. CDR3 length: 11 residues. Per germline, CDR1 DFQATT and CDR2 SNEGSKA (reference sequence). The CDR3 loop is CSARGLEGYTF. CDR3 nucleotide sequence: TGCAGTGCTAGAGGGCTGGAAGGCTACACCTTC.

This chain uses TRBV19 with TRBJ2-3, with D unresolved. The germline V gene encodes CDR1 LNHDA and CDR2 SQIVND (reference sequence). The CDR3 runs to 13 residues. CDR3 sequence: CAAGPWGTDTQYF. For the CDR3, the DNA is TGTGCAGCCGGCCCCTGGGGCACAGATACGCAGTATTTT.

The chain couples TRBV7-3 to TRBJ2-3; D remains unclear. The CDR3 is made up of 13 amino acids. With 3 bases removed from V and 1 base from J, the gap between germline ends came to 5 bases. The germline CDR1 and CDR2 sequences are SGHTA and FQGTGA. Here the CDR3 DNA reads TGTGCCAGCAGCTTTTGGGGCACAGATACGCAGTATTTT. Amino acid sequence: CASSFWGTDTQYF.

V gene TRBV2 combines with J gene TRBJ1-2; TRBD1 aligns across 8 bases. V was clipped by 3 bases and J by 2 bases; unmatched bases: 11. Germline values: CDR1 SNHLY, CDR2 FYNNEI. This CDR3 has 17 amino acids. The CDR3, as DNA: TGTGCCAGCAGTGATAAAGGGTGGACAGGGATGAACTATGGCTACACCTTC. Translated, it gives CASSDKGWTGMNYGYTF.

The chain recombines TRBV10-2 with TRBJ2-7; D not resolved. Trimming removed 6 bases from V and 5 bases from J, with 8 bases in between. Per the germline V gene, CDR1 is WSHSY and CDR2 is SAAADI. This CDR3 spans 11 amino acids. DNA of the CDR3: TGCGCCAGCAGGCGCGGTGACGAGCAGTACTTC. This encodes CASRRGDEQYF.

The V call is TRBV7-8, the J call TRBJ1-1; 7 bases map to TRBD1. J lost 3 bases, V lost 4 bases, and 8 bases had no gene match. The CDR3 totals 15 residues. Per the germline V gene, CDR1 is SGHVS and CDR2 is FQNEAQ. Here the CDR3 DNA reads TGTGCCAGCAGCTATCCTACAGGGGTGCACACTGAAGCTTTCTTT. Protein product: CASSYPTGVHTEAFF.

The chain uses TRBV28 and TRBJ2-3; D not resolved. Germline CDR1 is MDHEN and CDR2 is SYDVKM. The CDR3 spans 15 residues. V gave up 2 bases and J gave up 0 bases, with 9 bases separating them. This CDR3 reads CASSLGLVSTDTQYF. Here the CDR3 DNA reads TGTGCCAGCAGTTTAGGGCTAGTCAGCACAGATACGCAGTATTTT.

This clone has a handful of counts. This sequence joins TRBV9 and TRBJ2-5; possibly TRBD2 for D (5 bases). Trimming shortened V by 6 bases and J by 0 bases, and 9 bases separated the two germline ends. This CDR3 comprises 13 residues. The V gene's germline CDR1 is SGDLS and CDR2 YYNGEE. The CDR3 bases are TGTGCCAGCACCCCGGGGAACCAAGAGACCCAGTACTTC. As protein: CASTPGNQETQYF.

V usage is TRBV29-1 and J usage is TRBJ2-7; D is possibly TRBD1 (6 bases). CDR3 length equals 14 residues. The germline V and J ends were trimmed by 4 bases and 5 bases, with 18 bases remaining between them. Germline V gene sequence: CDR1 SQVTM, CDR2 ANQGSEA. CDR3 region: CSVANQQGINEQYF. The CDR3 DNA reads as TGCAGCGTTGCGAACCAACAGGGTATCAACGAGCAGTACTTC.

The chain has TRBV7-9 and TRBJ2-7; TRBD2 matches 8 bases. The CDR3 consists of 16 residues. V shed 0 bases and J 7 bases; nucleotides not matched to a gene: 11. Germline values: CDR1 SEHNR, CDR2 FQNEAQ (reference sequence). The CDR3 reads CASSLAYAGGSGEQYF. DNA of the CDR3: TGTGCCAGCAGCTTAGCCTACGCGGGAGGATCGGGAGAGCAGTACTTC.

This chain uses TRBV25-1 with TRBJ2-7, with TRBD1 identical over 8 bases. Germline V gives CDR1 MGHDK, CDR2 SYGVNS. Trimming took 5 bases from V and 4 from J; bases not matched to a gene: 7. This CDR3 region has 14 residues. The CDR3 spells CASSRTGWGYEQYF. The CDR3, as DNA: TGTGCCAGCAGTCGGACAGGGTGGGGGTACGAGCAGTACTTC.